This TCR beta chain originates from a study of blood T cell repertoires in COVID-19. Study details: Italy, Spain and the United States were the sources of the convalescent and acute COVID-19 samples. Nucleic acid was either cDNA or gDNA, and it came from T cells, B-cell-depleted T cells, or PBMCs.

Under the authors' procedure: Reference gene primer amplification gave nucleated cell count estimates. TCRdb's copy holds only in-frame clones and misses some; the assay was immunoSEQ multiplex PCR. Clone size and V and J calls were adopted from that table, with D and trimming inferred from the DNA. The table records 170,000 or so clones, about 86% of them present only once. Trimming at V came to 5 bases and at J to 3 bases, leaving 2 bases not matched to a gene. Germline V lookup: CDR1 KGHDR, CDR2 SFDVKD. The CDR3 is 16 amino acids. The chain couples TRBV24-1 to TRBJ2-1, with 14 bases aligning to TRBD2. The receptor's source is a young woman who had recovered from COVID-19. Input material: peripheral blood. CDR3 sequence: CATSVGTSGGYNEQFF. The DNA for the CDR3 is TGTGCCACCAGTGTTGGGACTAGCGGGGGCTACAATGAGCAGTTCTTC.